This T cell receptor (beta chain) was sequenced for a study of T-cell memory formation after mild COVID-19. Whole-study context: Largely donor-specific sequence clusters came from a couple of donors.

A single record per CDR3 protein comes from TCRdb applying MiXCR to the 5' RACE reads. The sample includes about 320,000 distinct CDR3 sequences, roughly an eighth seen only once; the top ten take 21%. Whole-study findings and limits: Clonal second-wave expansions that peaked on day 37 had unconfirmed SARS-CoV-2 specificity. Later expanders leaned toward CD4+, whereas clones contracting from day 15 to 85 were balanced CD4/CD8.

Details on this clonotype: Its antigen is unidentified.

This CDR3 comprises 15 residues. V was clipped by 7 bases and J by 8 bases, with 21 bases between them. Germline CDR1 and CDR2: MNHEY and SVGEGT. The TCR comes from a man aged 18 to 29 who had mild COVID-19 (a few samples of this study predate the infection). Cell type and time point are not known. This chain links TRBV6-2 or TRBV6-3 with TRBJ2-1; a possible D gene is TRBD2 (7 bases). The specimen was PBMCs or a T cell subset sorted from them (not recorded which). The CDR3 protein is CASKLRAGRTDEQFF. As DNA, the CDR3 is TGTGCCAGCAAACTACGAGCGGGGCGGACAGATGAGCAGTTCTTC.